What follows are 13 T cell receptor beta chains derived from one specimen sequenced in a study of blood T cell repertoires in COVID-19. Some clones are missing from TCRdb's copy, which holds only in-frame ones; the method was immunoSEQ multiplex PCR. The top ten clones hold over 12% of a sample with roughly 220,000 clones, 88% of them seen once. The source material was PBMCs or T cells enriched from blood (not recorded which). These receptors all come from a woman between 50 and 59 years old with acute COVID-19.

The J gene is TRBJ1-1, the V gene TRBV4-2, with a weak D call TRBD1 (6 bases). The CDR3 runs to 13 residues. CDR1 and CDR2 from the germline V gene are LGHNA and YNFKEQ. Trimming took 1 base from V and 6 from J, leaving 9 bases between them. CDR3 region: CASSQVGGPEAFF. Written as DNA, the CDR3 is TGTGCCAGCAGCCAAGTCGGGGGGCCTGAAGCTTTCTTT.

This chain joins TRBV28 and TRBJ2-3; TRBD1 matches at 9 bases. Germline V gene data show CDR1 as MDHEN and CDR2 as SYDVKM. CDR3 size: 16 residues. The V gene end was trimmed by 3 bases and the J gene end by 4 bases; junction bases not matched to a gene: 8. For the CDR3, the DNA is TGTGCCAGCAGTTTGGGTGGGACAGGGTCCCCAGATACGCAGTATTTT. Amino acids: CASSLGGTGSPDTQYF.

V usage is TRBV7-9 and J usage is TRBJ1-1; unclear D gene. Trimming removed 5 bases from V and 3 bases from J, with 16 bases in between. The germline gives CDR1 SEHNR, CDR2 FQNEAQ (reference sequence). The CDR3 has 15 residues. CDR3 loop: CASSRQRWRHTEAFF. The CDR3, as DNA: TGTGCCAGCAGCCGGCAGAGGTGGCGTCACACTGAAGCTTTCTTT.

The rearrangement joins TRBV12-3 or TRBV12-4 to TRBJ1-2, with a possible D match to TRBD1 (6 bases). V lost 3 bases and J 4 bases, leaving 9 bases between the germline ends. This CDR3 contains 13 residues. CDR3 sequence reads: CASSFSDSYGYTF. The CDR3 region has the DNA TGTGCCAGCAGTTTCTCGGACAGCTATGGCTACACCTTC.

The chain employs TRBV4-1 and TRBJ1-1, with a tentative D call TRBD1 (6 bases). With 1 base removed from V and 7 bases from J, the gap between germline ends came to 16 bases. In germline, CDR1 is MGHRA, CDR2 YSYEKL. This CDR3 is built from 15 residues. In nucleotides, the CDR3 is TGCGCCAGCAGCCAAGTGGGGGCAGGGCCAGGTGAAGCTTTCTTT. Translated, it gives CASSQVGAGPGEAFF.

V and J are TRBV30 and TRBJ2-7, with 8 positions matching TRBD2. This CDR3 has 11 amino acids. Germline loops: CDR1 GTSNPN, CDR2 SVGIG (reference sequence). The J segment lost 5 bases and the V segment lost 7 bases, leaving 4 bases of the junction unmatched. The CDR3 DNA sequence: TGTGCCTTCGGGGGGGCCCACGAGCAGTACTTC. Translated: CAFGGAHEQYF.

This sequence joins TRBV28 and TRBJ1-5; TRBD1 matches at 8 bases. V gave up 3 bases and J gave up 4 bases; unmatched junction bases: 14. The CDR3 covers 18 residues. Germline CDR1 is MDHEN and CDR2 is SYDVKM. CDR3 coding DNA: TGTGCCAGCAGTTTGGTTGGGACAGGTCAACTGGGTAATCAGCCCCAGCATTTT. It is translated as CASSLVGTGQLGNQPQHF. Full variable domain (rest looked up from reference TRBV28 and TRBJ1-5): DVKVTQSSRYLVKRTGEKVFLECVQDMDHENMFWYRQDPGLGLRLIYFSYDVKMKEKGDIPEGYSVSREKKERFSLILESASTNQTSMYLCASSLVGTGQLGNQPQHFGDGTRLSIL.

The chain has TRBV4-2 and TRBJ2-4; D possibly corresponds to TRBD2 (5 bases). The length of the CDR3 is 15 residues. CDR1 and CDR2 (germline): LGHNA, YNFKEQ. V lost 4 bases and J 5 bases, leaving 15 bases between the germline ends. CDR3: CASSPSPGTQNIQYF. Written as DNA, the CDR3 is TGTGCCAGCAGCCCTTCTCCGGGAACCCAAAACATTCAGTACTTC.

V is TRBV4-2 and J is TRBJ2-7; D perhaps matches TRBD2 (5 bases). From germline, CDR1 is LGHNA and CDR2 YNFKEQ. The V and J ends lost 3 bases and 4 bases respectively, with 13 bases between them. The CDR3 extends over 14 amino acids. This chain's CDR3 is CASSQERVAYEQYF. CDR3 sequence (DNA): TGTGCCAGCAGCCAGGAGAGGGTAGCTTACGAGCAGTACTTC.

This clone appeared a single time. This rearrangement joins TRBV7-8 to TRBJ2-7; tentative D call: TRBD2 (6 bases). Trimming took 1 base from V and 3 from J, leaving 10 bases between them. The germline gives CDR1 SGHVS, CDR2 FQNEAQ. This CDR3 is 14 amino acids long. The CDR3 DNA follows: TGTGCCAGCAGCTTAGGGAGGGATCGCTACGAGCAGTACTTC. Its translation: CASSLGRDRYEQYF.

This clone was found a few times. V and J are TRBV29-1 and TRBJ1-4; D not certain. Trimming stripped 5 bases from V and 1 base from J, with 2 bases between. Germline CDR1 is SQVTM and CDR2 is ANQGSEA. The CDR3 is 11 amino acids. The DNA for the CDR3 is TGCAGCGTTCGAACTAATGAAAAACTGTTTTTT. Translating gives CSVRTNEKLFF.

This chain joins TRBV7-2 and TRBJ2-1, with 13 bases that match TRBD2. Germline-derived CDR1 and CDR2 are SGHTA and FQGNSA. CDR3 length: 16 amino acids. Germline trimming cut 4 bases from V and 9 bases from J; bases unmatched to any gene: 9. The CDR3 is CASSYTSGRARGEQFF. The CDR3 nucleotides are TGTGCCAGCAGCTATACTAGCGGGAGGGCCCGAGGTGAGCAGTTCTTC.

The chain is built from TRBV18 and TRBJ2-7; 10 bases map to TRBD2. Germline assignment: CDR1 KGHSH and CDR2 LQKENI. The V and J ends lost 2 bases and 5 bases, in that order; junction bases with no gene match: 9. The CDR3 length is 16 residues. CDR3 DNA sequence: TGTGCCAGCTCACCAATTGAGCGGGAGGGCCTTAACGAGCAGTACTTC. Its translation is CASSPIEREGLNEQYF.